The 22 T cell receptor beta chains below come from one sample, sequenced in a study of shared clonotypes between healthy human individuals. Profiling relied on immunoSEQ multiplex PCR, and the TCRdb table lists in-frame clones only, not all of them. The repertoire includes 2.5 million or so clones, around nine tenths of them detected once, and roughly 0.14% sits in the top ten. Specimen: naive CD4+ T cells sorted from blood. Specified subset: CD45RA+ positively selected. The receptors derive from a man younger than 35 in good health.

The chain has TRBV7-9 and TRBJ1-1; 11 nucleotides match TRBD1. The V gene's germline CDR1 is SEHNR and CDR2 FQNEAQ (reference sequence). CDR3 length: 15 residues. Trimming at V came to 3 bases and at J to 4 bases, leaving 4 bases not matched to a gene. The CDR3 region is CASSFRGTGGTEAFF. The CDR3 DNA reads TGTGCCAGCAGCTTCAGAGGGACAGGGGGCACTGAAGCTTTCTTT.

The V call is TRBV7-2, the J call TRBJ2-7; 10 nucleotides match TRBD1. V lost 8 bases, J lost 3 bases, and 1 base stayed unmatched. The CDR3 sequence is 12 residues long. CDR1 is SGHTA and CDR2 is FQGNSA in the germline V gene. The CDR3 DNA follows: TGTGCCAGCGGGACAGGGGTCTACGAGCAGTACTTC. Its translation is CASGTGVYEQYF.

CDR3 bases: TGTGCCAGCAGTGGGAAAAGCGGGAGGGCCTCCTACGAGCAGTACTTC. Amino acid sequence: CASSGKSGRASYEQYF. The chain employs TRBV6-1 and TRBJ2-7; 10 nucleotides match TRBD2. V lost 4 bases to trimming and J lost 0 bases; unmatched junction nucleotides: 6. CDR1 and CDR2 (germline): MNHNS, SASEGT. The CDR3 totals 16 residues.

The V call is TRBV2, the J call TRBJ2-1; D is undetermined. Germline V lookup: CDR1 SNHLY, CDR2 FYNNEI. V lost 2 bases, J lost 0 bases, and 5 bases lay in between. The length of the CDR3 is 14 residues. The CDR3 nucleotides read TGTGCCAGCAGTGAATTTGGCTCCTACAATGAGCAGTTCTTC. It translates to CASSEFGSYNEQFF.

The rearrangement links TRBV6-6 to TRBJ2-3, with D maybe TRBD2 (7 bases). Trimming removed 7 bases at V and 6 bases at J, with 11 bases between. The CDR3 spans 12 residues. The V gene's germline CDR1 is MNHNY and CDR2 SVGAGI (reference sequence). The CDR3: CASTEGGDTQYF. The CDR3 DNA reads TGTGCCAGCACCGAGGGGGGGGATACGCAGTATTTT.

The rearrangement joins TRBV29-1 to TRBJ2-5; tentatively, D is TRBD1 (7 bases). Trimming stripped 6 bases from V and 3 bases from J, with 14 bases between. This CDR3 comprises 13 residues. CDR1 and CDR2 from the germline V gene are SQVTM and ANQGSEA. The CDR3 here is CSVAGQLEETQYF. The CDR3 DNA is TGCAGCGTCGCGGGACAGCTCGAAGAGACCCAGTACTTC.

The CDR3 region has the DNA TGTGCCAGCAGCCCTCGTGGGGAGGGGTACTATGGCTACACCTTC. Its protein is CASSPRGEGYYGYTF. The V and J genes are TRBV5-6 and TRBJ1-2, with a tentative D call TRBD1 (5 bases). CDR1 and CDR2 (germline): SGHDT, YYEEEE. The CDR3 contains 15 residues. With 4 bases removed from V and 3 bases from J, the gap between germline ends came to 16 bases.

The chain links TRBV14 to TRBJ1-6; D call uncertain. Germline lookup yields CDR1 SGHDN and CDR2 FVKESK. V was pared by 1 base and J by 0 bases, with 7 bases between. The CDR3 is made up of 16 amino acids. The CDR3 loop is CASSQVGFSYNSPLHF. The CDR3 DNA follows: TGTGCCAGCAGCCAAGTGGGGTTCTCCTATAATTCACCCCTCCACTTT.

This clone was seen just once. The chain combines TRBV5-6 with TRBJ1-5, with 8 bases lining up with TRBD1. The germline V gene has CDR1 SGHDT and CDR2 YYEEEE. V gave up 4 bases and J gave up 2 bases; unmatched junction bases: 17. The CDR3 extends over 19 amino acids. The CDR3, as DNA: TGTGCCAGCAGCGAGCCCGGGACAGGCCCGCATCGGGGCAATCAGCCCCAGCATTTT. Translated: CASSEPGTGPHRGNQPQHF.

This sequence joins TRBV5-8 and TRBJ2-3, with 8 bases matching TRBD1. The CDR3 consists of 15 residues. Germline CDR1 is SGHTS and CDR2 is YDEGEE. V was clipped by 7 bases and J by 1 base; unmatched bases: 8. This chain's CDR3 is CASRLPGQGTDTQYF. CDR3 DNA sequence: TGTGCCAGCCGGCTCCCGGGACAGGGCACAGATACGCAGTATTTT.

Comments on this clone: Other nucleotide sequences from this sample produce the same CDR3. As DNA, the CDR3 is TGTGCCAGCAGCCGGGGGGGAGGGAACACCGGGGAGCTGTTTTTT. This gives the protein CASSRGGGNTGELFF. This chain uses TRBV7-2 with TRBJ2-2; 8 bases fit TRBD2. The CDR3 length is 15 residues. CDR1 is SGHTA, CDR2 FQGNSA, per germline. Trimming took 5 bases from V and 1 from J; bases not matched to a gene: 3.

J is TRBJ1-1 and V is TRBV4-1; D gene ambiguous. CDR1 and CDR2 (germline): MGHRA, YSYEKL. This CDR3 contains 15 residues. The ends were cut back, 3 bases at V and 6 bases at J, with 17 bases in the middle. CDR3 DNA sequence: TGCGCCAGCAGCCATTTCGGGAGCATCAATCCTGAAGCTTTCTTT. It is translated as CASSHFGSINPEAFF.

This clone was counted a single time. CDR3 coding DNA: TGTGCCAGCAGCTTTGTCCTCGGACTAGCGGACAATCGGACCCAGTACTTC. It is translated as CASSFVLGLADNRTQYF. The V call is TRBV5-5, the J call TRBJ2-5; the match to TRBD2 covers 10 bases. From germline, CDR1 is SGHKS and CDR2 YYEKEE (reference sequence). The junction had 14 bases not matched to a gene; V was cut back by 2 bases and J by 7 bases. CDR3 length: 17 amino acids.

CDR3 protein: CASSSGHLPNYEQYF. The CDR3 bases are TGTGCCAGCAGCTCCGGACACCTTCCTAACTACGAGCAGTACTTC. This chain links TRBV11-2 with TRBJ2-7; D is possibly TRBD1 (5 bases). Trimming removed 4 bases at V and 3 bases at J, with 16 bases between. Germline V gene sequence: CDR1 SGHAT, CDR2 FQNNGV. The CDR3 is 15 residues long.

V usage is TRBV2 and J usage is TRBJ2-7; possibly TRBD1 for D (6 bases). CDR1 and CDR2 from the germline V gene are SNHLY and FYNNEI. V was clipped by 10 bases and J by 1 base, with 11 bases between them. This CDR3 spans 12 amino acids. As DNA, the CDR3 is TGTGCCACCGCGAGGGGGTCCTACGAGCAGTACTTC. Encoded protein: CATARGSYEQYF.

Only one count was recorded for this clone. The CDR3 nucleotides are TGTGCCAGCAGTGCTAGCGATCCCCCCTACGAGCAGTACTTC. Protein: CASSASDPPYEQYF. This sequence joins TRBV6-6 and TRBJ2-7; D may be TRBD2 (6 bases). In germline, CDR1 is MNHNY, CDR2 SVGAGI (reference sequence). Trimming cost V 5 bases and J 2 bases, with 13 bases left between them. The CDR3 has 14 residues.

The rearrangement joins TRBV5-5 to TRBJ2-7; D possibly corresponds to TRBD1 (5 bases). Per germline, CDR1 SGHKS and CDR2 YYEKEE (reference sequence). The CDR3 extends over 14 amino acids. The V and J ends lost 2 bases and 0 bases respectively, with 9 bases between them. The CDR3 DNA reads TGTGCCAGCAGCTTTCTCAGGGTCTCCTACGAGCAGTACTTC. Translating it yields CASSFLRVSYEQYF.

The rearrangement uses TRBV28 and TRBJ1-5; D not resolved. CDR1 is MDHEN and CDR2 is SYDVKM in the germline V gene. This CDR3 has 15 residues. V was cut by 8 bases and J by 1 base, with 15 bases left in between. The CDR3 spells CASSFVSRSNQPQHF. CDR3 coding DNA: TGTGCCAGCTCTTTCGTAAGCAGGAGCAATCAGCCCCAGCATTTT. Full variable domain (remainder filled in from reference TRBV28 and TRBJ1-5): DVKVTQSSRYLVKRTGEKVFLECVQDMDHENMFWYRQDPGLGLRLIYFSYDVKMKEKGDIPEGYSVSREKKERFSLILESASTNQTSMYLCASSFVSRSNQPQHFGDGTRLSIL.

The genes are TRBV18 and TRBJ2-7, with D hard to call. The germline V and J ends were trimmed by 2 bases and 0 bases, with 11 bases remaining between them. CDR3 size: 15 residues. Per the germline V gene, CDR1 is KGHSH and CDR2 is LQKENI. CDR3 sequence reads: CASSPSAYGSYEQYF. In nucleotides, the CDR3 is TGTGCCAGCTCACCAAGCGCCTACGGCTCCTACGAGCAGTACTTC.

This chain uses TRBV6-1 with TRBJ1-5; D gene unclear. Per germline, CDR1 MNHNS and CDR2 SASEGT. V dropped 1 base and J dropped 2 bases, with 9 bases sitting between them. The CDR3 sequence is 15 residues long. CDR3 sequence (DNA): TGTGCCAGCAGTGAAGGTGTGTCGGGCAATCAGCCCCAGCATTTT. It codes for CASSEGVSGNQPQHF.

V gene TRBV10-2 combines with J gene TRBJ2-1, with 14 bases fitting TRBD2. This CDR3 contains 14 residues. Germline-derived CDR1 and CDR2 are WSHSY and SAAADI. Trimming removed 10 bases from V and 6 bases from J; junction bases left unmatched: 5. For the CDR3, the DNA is TGCGCCACCCAGACTAGCGGGAGGGGCAATGAGCAGTTCTTC. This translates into CATQTSGRGNEQFF.

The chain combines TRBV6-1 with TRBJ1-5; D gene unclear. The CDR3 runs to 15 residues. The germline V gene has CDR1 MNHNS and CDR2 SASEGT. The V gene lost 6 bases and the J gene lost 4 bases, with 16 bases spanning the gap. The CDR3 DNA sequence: TGTGCCAGCAGCGACATCCGGTCACTAAATCAGCCCCAGCATTTT. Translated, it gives CASSDIRSLNQPQHF.